One T cell receptor (beta chain) is described in this entry. Its matching antigen is unknown. V lost 4 bases and J lost 4, with 10 bases in between. This CDR3 comprises 13 residues. Per germline, CDR1 SGHRS and CDR2 YFSETQ. The data stem from a study of cytomegalovirus exposure and HLA in healthy donors. Study-wide background: HLA-typed donors were the source of about 85 million unique TCRs, which an early data release held. The study's findings and limits: Across HLA loci, a later analysis found differing TCR association rates, with DRB1 most and HLA-C fewest.

Primers: 60 Vbeta forward and 13 Jbeta reverse. Profiling relied on immunoSEQ multiplex PCR, and the TCRdb table lists in-frame clones only, not all of them. Among around 160,000 clones listed, about 63% were seen once. The receptor was derived from a middle-aged woman in good health and CMV-seropositive. The chain is built from TRBV5-1 and TRBJ2-3, with D tentatively TRBD2 (6 bases). The sequencing input was PBMCs. The CDR3 here is CASSVGGADTQYF. The DNA of the CDR3 is TGCGCCAGCAGCGTAGGCGGGGCAGATACGCAGTATTTT.